This TCR beta chain was recovered during a study of cytomegalovirus exposure and HLA in healthy donors. Turning to the study itself: The 90 to 150 validation repertoires, a later analysis reported, used the same platform as the approximately 670 repertoires from the first cohort. Study-level results: It was reported that the classifier diagnosed cytomegalovirus status with high specificity and sensitivity in both the original and validation cohorts. A list of 164 TCR beta chains associated with cytomegalovirus was given. The tendency of first-cohort TCR clusters to co-occur in the 120 or so validation repertoires was the finding of a later analysis.

The repertoire was sequenced with immunoSEQ multiplex PCR; TCRdb's copy has only in-frame clones and lacks some. The sample has under 300,000 clones, approximately 86% seen once. As for this clone: Its antigen is as yet unknown.

Germline assignment: CDR1 SNHLY and CDR2 FYNNEI. This CDR3 is built from 14 residues. V shed 6 bases, J shed 2 bases, and the junction held 6 bases outside the gene matches. The sample comprised PBMCs. This receptor was identified in a woman under 40 in good health and CMV-seropositive. The gene calls are TRBV2 and TRBJ2-7; TRBD1 aligns across 8 bases. Here the CDR3 reads CASRRQGLTYEQYF. CDR3 nucleotides: TGTGCCAGCAGGCGACAGGGGCTAACCTACGAGCAGTACTTC.